The 26 T cell receptor beta chains listed next were all sequenced from one sample in a study of cytomegalovirus exposure and HLA in healthy donors. The PCR was carried out with 60 Vbeta primers and 13 Jbeta primers. Data came from immunoSEQ multiplex PCR; TCRdb stores just in-frame clones and leaves some out. The data hold 150,000 to 200,000 clones, with 70% to 90% observed a single time. The sample was PBMCs. The receptors were sampled from a woman in her late teens or twenties in good health and CMV-seronegative.

The chain has TRBV10-3 and TRBJ1-1; the D is unclear. Germline CDR1 ENHRY, CDR2 SYGVKD. The V end was cut by 4 bases, the J end by 5 bases, with 20 bases between. The length of the CDR3 is 16 residues. The CDR3 sequence is CAISGSLGRRRTEAFF. CDR3 DNA: TGTGCCATCAGTGGTTCCTTAGGACGAAGGAGGACTGAAGCTTTCTTT.

The V and J genes are TRBV4-1 and TRBJ2-1; 16 bases align to TRBD2. Germline values: CDR1 MGHRA, CDR2 YSYEKL. V lost 7 bases to trimming and J lost 6 bases; unmatched junction nucleotides: 12. This CDR3 is built from 18 residues. The DNA for the CDR3 is TGCGCCAGCACCCAGAGGGGACTAGCGGGGGGGAGGTCCAATGAGCAGTTCTTC. Protein product: CASTQRGLAGGRSNEQFF.

The chain recombines TRBV7-3 with TRBJ2-7, with TRBD1 identical over 7 bases. The CDR3 length is 13 residues. Trimming cost V 3 bases and J 4 bases; bases outside gene matches: 3. Germline V gives CDR1 SGHTA, CDR2 FQGTGA. The CDR3 sequence: CASSLGRGYEQYF. The CDR3 coding sequence is TGTGCCAGCAGCTTGGGCAGGGGGTACGAGCAGTACTTC.

The V call is TRBV25-1, the J call TRBJ1-2; weak D call: TRBD1 (5 bases). V lost 7 bases and J 7 bases, leaving 22 bases between the germline ends. The germline gives CDR1 MGHDK, CDR2 SYGVNS. This CDR3 comprises 15 residues. The CDR3 nucleotides read TGTGCCAGCACGTCTACAGGACAACTTAGGGGTGGCTACACCTTC. It encodes CASTSTGQLRGGYTF.

The gene calls are TRBV6-5 and TRBJ1-1; TRBD1 matches 8 bases. Germline CDR1 reads MNHEY; CDR2 reads SVGAGI. The trim removed 4 bases at V and 0 bases at J, leaving 7 bases unmatched. The CDR3 runs to 16 residues. CDR3 amino acids: CASSWGTGALNTEAFF. CDR3 nucleotides: TGTGCCAGCAGTTGGGGGACAGGCGCCTTGAACACTGAAGCTTTCTTT.

The V and J genes are TRBV18 and TRBJ2-2, with 9 bases that match TRBD2. The CDR3 sequence is 17 residues long. Germline V CDR1 and CDR2: KGHSH, LQKENI. With V trimmed by 0 bases and J by 2 bases, 4 bases remained unmatched. CDR3 sequence reads: CASSPPGGRANTGELFF. In DNA form, the CDR3 reads TGTGCCAGCTCACCACCAGGCGGGAGGGCCAACACCGGGGAGCTGTTTTTT.

J is TRBJ2-1 and V is TRBV11-2, with 9 bases matching TRBD2. Looked up from germline, CDR1 is SGHAT and CDR2 is FQNNGV. The junction had 7 bases not matched to a gene; V was cut back by 5 bases and J by 8 bases. This CDR3 is built from 14 residues. Written as DNA, the CDR3 is TGTGCCAGCAGCACCCGGACTAGCGTAGATGAGCAGTTCTTC. Protein: CASSTRTSVDEQFF.

The chain links TRBV27 to TRBJ1-3; a possible D gene is TRBD1 (6 bases). The germline V gene has CDR1 MNHEY and CDR2 SMNVEV (reference sequence). This CDR3 is 15 amino acids long. Trimming cost V 5 bases and J 4 bases, with 15 bases left between them. This CDR3 is CASSAQGSRGNTIYF. CDR3 bases: TGTGCCAGCAGTGCACAGGGTTCGAGGGGAAACACCATATATTTT.

The chain employs TRBV7-2 and TRBJ1-1; D perhaps matches TRBD1 (6 bases). Germline assignment: CDR1 SGHTA and CDR2 FQGNSA. The CDR3 is 14 residues long. V was pared by 3 bases and J by 1 base, with 9 bases between. The CDR3 spells CASSLGATNTEAFF. CDR3 nucleotide sequence: TGTGCCAGCAGCTTGGGGGCCACGAACACTGAAGCTTTCTTT.

The gene calls are TRBV11-2 and TRBJ1-4, with D perhaps matching TRBD1 (5 bases). V was clipped by 7 bases and J by 2 bases, with 14 bases between them. Per germline, CDR1 SGHAT and CDR2 FQNNGV. The CDR3 runs to 15 residues. The CDR3 protein is CASTLSGATNEKLFF. The DNA for the CDR3 is TGTGCCAGCACGTTAAGTGGGGCCACTAATGAAAAACTGTTTTTT.

This chain joins TRBV10-3 and TRBJ2-7; 8 bases are a match to TRBD1. The CDR3 is made up of 13 amino acids. Germline assignment: CDR1 ENHRY and CDR2 SYGVKD. The junction had 4 bases not matched to a gene; V was cut back by 5 bases and J by 4 bases. CDR3 nucleotide sequence: TGTGCCATCAGTTCAGGGGGCTTTTACGAGCAGTACTTC. This gives the protein CAISSGGFYEQYF.

The rearrangement joins TRBV4-1 to TRBJ2-7, with TRBD2 matching over 8 bases. Looked up from germline, CDR1 is MGHRA and CDR2 is YSYEKL. Trimming took 1 base from V and 7 from J; bases not matched to a gene: 27. The CDR3 has 21 residues. In DNA form, the CDR3 reads TGCGCCAGCAGCCAAGCTCCTCAGGGATCCCCCTTAGCGGGGCGGCTCGGGGAGCAGTACTTC. Protein: CASSQAPQGSPLAGRLGEQYF.

The rearrangement links TRBV7-9 to TRBJ1-4; no reliable D call. CDR1 is SEHNR and CDR2 is FQNEAQ in the germline V gene (reference sequence). CDR3 length: 12 amino acids. V lost 3 bases and J 7 bases, leaving 6 bases between the germline ends. The CDR3 protein is CASSFISEKLFF. As DNA, the CDR3 is TGTGCCAGCAGCTTCATTAGTGAAAAACTGTTTTTT.

The V and J genes are TRBV5-6 and TRBJ2-7; TRBD2 agrees at 14 bases. V was pared by 4 bases and J by 4 bases, with 7 bases of the junction left unmatched. This CDR3 region has 16 residues. Germline CDR1 SGHDT, CDR2 YYEEEE. CDR3 protein: CASSPGLAGVSYEQYF. CDR3 DNA sequence: TGTGCCAGCAGCCCGGGACTAGCGGGAGTTTCGTACGAGCAGTACTTC.

The chain employs TRBV10-3 and TRBJ1-2, with TRBD1 identical over 7 bases. The length of the CDR3 is 14 residues. The germline gives CDR1 ENHRY, CDR2 SYGVKD. J gave up 2 bases and V 7 bases, and 7 bases lay outside the gene matches. The CDR3 loop is CAITPTGPNYGYTF. DNA of the CDR3: TGTGCCATCACCCCGACAGGGCCCAACTATGGCTACACCTTC.

This chain uses TRBV7-2 with TRBJ2-7; 9 bases agree with TRBD1. This CDR3 is built from 15 residues. CDR1 is SGHTA and CDR2 is FQGNSA in the germline V gene. The ends lost 6 bases at V and 2 bases at J; junction bases unmatched: 8. The CDR3 is CASRNSGQGTYEQYF. In DNA, the CDR3 is TGTGCCAGCAGAAATTCGGGACAGGGTACCTACGAGCAGTACTTC.

The rearrangement links TRBV28 to TRBJ2-7; TRBD1 matches at 10 bases. V was clipped by 2 bases and J by 5 bases; unmatched bases: 6. The CDR3 runs to 15 residues. CDR1 is MDHEN, CDR2 SYDVKM, per germline. This chain's CDR3 is CASSLTGTGVHEQYF. In nucleotides, the CDR3 is TGTGCCAGCAGTTTAACCGGGACAGGGGTGCACGAGCAGTACTTC.

This clone appeared a few times. CDR3: CASSPGPTYNSPLHF. The DNA of the CDR3 is TGTGCCAGCAGTCCTGGCCCGACCTATAATTCACCCCTCCACTTT. The J gene is TRBJ1-6, the V gene TRBV6-5, with unresolved D. Deletions cut 5 bases from V and 2 bases from J, with 10 bases between. The CDR3 consists of 15 residues. Germline V lookup: CDR1 MNHEY, CDR2 SVGAGI.

The chain employs TRBV7-9 and TRBJ1-1; 9 positions match TRBD1. CDR1 SEHNR and CDR2 FQNEAQ come from the germline V gene (reference sequence). V gave up 4 bases and J gave up 7 bases; unmatched junction bases: 16. This CDR3 comprises 17 residues. The CDR3 here is CASSSEWTGVFQNEAFF. CDR3 bases: TGTGCCAGCAGCTCGGAGTGGACAGGGGTGTTTCAGAATGAAGCTTTCTTT.

In DNA form, the CDR3 reads TGTGCCAGCAGTCAAGGGGGCGGGAACCAAGAGACCCAGTACTTC. It yields the protein CASSQGGGNQETQYF. The J gene is TRBJ2-5, the V gene TRBV6-6, with D tentatively TRBD1 (7 bases). V was pared by 5 bases and J by 0 bases, with 13 bases between. The CDR3 is 15 residues long. CDR1 is MNHNY and CDR2 is SVGAGI in the germline V gene (reference sequence).

The rearrangement links TRBV5-4 to TRBJ1-2, with 9 bases fitting TRBD1. V was pared by 0 bases and J by 5 bases, with 14 bases of the junction left unmatched. CDR3 length: 18 amino acids. Germline lookup yields CDR1 SGHNT and CDR2 YYREEE (reference sequence). CDR3 amino acids: CASSLGGTGSMGVYGYTF. In DNA, the CDR3 is TGTGCCAGCAGCTTGGGGGGGACAGGGTCGATGGGAGTGTATGGCTACACCTTC.

The chain recombines TRBV18 with TRBJ2-1; 8 bases fit TRBD2. CDR3 length: 17 amino acids. Trimming took 5 bases from V and 6 from J; bases not matched to a gene: 15. Germline values: CDR1 KGHSH, CDR2 LQKENI. This CDR3 is CASSTYDPGLGGNEQFF. In DNA, the CDR3 is TGTGCCAGCTCAACGTACGATCCGGGACTAGGAGGCAATGAGCAGTTCTTC.

The J gene is TRBJ1-1, the V gene TRBV11-3; D possibly corresponds to TRBD1 (5 bases). Trimming shortened V by 2 bases and J by 3 bases, and 10 bases separated the two germline ends. CDR3 length: 14 amino acids. The germline V gene has CDR1 SGHNT and CDR2 YENEEA. The CDR3 region has the DNA TGTGCCAGCAGCTTACAGGGAGGGTACACTGAAGCTTTCTTT. It specifies CASSLQGGYTEAFF. Full variable domain (remainder filled in from reference TRBV11-3 and TRBJ1-1): EAGVVQSPRYKIIEKKQPVAFWCNPISGHNTLYWYLQNLGQGPELLIRYENEEAVDDSQLPKDRFSAERLKGVDSTLKIQPAELGDSAVYLCASSLQGGYTEAFFGQGTRLTVV.

The chain carries TRBV6-1 and TRBJ1-5; possible D gene TRBD1, 5 bases. The CDR3 has 15 amino acids. Trimming pared 2 bases from V and 2 bases from J, leaving 10 bases between. Per germline, CDR1 MNHNS and CDR2 SASEGT. CDR3 amino acids: CASSEQGKGNQPQHF. The CDR3 DNA is TGTGCCAGCAGTGAACAGGGTAAAGGCAATCAGCCCCAGCATTTT.

This chain uses TRBV7-2 with TRBJ2-7; TRBD2 aligns across 7 bases. J gave up 9 bases and V 5 bases, and 7 bases lay outside the gene matches. Germline CDR1 SGHTA, CDR2 FQGNSA. This CDR3 region has 12 residues. The CDR3 spells CASSALGGVQYF. In nucleotides, the CDR3 is TGTGCCAGCAGCGCCTTGGGGGGGGTGCAGTACTTC.

This clone was seen a few times. The chain combines TRBV2 with TRBJ2-1, with 8 positions matching TRBD2. The CDR3 contains 15 residues. Germline assignment: CDR1 SNHLY and CDR2 FYNNEI. V trimming: 2 bases; J trimming: 6 bases; junction bases outside the gene matches: 6. In nucleotides, the CDR3 is TGTGCCAGCAGTGAATCCGGACTAGCAGTCAATGAGCAGTTCTTC. This translates into CASSESGLAVNEQFF.